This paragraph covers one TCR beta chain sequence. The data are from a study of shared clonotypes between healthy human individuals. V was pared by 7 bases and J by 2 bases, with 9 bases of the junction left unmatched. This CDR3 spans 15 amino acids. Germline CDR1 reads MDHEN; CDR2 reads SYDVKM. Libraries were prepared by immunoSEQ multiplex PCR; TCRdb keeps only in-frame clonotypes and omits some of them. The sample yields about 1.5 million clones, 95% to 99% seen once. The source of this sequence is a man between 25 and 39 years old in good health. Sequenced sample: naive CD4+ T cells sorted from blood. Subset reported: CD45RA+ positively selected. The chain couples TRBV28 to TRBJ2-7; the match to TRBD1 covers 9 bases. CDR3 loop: CASTSPGQGTYEQYF. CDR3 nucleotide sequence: TGTGCCAGCACGAGTCCGGGACAGGGAACCTACGAGCAGTACTTC.